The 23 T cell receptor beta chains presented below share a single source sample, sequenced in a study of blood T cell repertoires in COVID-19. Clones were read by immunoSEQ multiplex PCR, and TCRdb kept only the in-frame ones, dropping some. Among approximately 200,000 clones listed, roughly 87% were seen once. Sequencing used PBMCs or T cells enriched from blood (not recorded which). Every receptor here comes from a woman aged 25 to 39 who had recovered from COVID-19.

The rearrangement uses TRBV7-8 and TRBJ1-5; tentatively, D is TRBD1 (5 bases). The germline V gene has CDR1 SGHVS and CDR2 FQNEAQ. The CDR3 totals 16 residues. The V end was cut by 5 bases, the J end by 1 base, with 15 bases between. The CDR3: CASSVDRPKSNQPQHF. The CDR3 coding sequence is TGTGCCAGCAGCGTAGACAGACCAAAGAGCAATCAGCCCCAGCATTTT. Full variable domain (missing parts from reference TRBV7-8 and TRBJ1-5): GAGVSQSPRYKVAKRGQDVALRCDPISGHVSLFWYQQALGQGPEFLTYFQNEAQLDKSGLPSDRFFAERPEGSVSTLKIQRTQQEDSAVYLCASSVDRPKSNQPQHFGDGTRLSIL.

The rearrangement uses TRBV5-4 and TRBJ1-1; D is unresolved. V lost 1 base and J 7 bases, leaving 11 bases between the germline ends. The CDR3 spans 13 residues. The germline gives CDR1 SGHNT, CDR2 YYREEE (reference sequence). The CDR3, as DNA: TGTGCCAGCAGCTTGAAAATGAGAGGTGAAGCTTTCTTT. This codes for CASSLKMRGEAFF. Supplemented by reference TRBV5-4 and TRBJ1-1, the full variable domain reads ETGVTQSPTHLIKTRGQQVTLRCSSQSGHNTVSWYQQALGQGPQFIFQYYREEENGRGNFPPRFSGLQFPNYSSELNVNALELDDSALYLCASSLKMRGEAFFGQGTRLTVV.

CDR3 nucleotide sequence: TGTGCCAGCAGCCAAGATCACCCCCAGGAAGCGGGGGGGAGCACAGATACGCAGTATTTT. This encodes CASSQDHPQEAGGSTDTQYF. The chain recombines TRBV3-1 (or the pseudogene TRBV3-2) with TRBJ2-3; 10 nucleotides align to TRBD2. The CDR3 sequence is 20 residues long. The V gene end was trimmed by 0 bases and the J gene end by 0 bases; junction bases not matched to a gene: 12. The germline CDR1 and CDR2 sequences are LGHDT and YNNKEL (reference sequence).

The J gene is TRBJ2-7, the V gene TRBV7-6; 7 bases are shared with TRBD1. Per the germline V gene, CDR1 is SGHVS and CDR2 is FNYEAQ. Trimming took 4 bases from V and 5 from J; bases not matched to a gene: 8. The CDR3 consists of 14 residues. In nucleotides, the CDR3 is TGTGCCAGCAGCTCGGAAGACAGGGTGGACGAGCAGTACTTC. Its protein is CASSSEDRVDEQYF.

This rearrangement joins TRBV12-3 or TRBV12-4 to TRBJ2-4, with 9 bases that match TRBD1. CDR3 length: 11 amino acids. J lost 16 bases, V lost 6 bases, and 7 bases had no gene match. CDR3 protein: CASSSGTGIYF. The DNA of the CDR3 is TGTGCCAGCAGCTCCGGGACAGGGATTTACTTC.

CDR3 in amino acids: CASSMRDWVNTEAFF. The CDR3 DNA is TGCGCCAGCAGTATGAGGGATTGGGTGAACACTGAAGCTTTCTTT. The chain links TRBV10-1 to TRBJ1-1; no firm D call. There are 15 residues in the CDR3. Per the germline V gene, CDR1 is WNHNN and CDR2 is SYGVQD (reference sequence). V dropped 5 bases and J dropped 0 bases, with 13 bases sitting between them.

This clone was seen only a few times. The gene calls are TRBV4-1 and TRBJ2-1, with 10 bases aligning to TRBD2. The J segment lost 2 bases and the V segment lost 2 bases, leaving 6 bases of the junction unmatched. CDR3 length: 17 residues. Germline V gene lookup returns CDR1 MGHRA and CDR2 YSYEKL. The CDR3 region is CASSQSKRGGPYNEQFF. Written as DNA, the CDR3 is TGCGCCAGCAGCCAATCTAAGCGGGGGGGCCCCTACAATGAGCAGTTCTTC.

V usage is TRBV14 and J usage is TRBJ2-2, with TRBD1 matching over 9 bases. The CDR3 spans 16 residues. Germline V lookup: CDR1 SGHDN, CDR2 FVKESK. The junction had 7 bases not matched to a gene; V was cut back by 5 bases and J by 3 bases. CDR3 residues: CASSGGTGTYTGELFF. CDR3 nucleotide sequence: TGTGCCAGCAGCGGAGGGACAGGGACATACACCGGGGAGCTGTTTTTT. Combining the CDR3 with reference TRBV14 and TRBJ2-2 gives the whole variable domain EAGVTQFPSHSVIEKGQTVTLRCDPISGHDNLYWYRRVMGKEIKFLLHFVKESKQDESGMPNNRFLAERTGGTYSTLKVQPAELEDSGVYFCASSGGTGTYTGELFFGEGSRLTVL.

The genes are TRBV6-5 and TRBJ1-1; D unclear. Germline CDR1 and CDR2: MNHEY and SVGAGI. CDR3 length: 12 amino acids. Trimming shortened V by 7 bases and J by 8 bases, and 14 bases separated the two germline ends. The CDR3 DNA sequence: TGTGCCAGCAAGTTCGTGAAACAGGAAGCTTTCTTT. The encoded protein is CASKFVKQEAFF.

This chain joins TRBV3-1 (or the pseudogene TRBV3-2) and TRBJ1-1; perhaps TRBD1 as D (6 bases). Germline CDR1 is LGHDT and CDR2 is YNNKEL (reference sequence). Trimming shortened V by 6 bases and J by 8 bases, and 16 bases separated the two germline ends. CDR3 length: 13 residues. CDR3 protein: CASSLGQGYEAFF. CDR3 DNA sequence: TGTGCCAGCAGTCTGGGGCAGGGGTACGAAGCTTTCTTT.

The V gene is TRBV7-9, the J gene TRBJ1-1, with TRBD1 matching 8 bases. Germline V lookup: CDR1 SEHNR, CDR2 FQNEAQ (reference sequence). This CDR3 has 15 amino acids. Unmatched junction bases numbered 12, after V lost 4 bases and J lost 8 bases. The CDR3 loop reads CASSSQGQGTSEAFF. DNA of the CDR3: TGTGCCAGCAGCTCCCAAGGACAGGGTACATCCGAAGCTTTCTTT.

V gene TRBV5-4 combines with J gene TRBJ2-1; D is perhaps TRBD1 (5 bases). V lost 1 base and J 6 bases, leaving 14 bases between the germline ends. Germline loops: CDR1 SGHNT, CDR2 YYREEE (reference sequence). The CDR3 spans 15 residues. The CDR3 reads CASSLSQGSTNEQFF. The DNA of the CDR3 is TGTGCCAGCAGCTTGAGTCAGGGTTCTACCAATGAGCAGTTCTTC.

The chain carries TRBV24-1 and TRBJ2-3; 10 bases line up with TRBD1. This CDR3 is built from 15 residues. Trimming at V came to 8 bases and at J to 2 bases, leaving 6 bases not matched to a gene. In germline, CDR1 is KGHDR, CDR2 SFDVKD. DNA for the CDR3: TGTGCCACCATGTCCGGACAGGGGGTCACAGATACGCAGTATTTT. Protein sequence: CATMSGQGVTDTQYF.

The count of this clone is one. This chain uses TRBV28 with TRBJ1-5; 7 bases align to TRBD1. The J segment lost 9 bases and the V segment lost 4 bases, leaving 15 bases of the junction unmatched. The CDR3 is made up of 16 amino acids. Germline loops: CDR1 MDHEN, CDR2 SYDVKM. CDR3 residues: CASSSGTAIIRGPQHF. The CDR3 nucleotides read TGTGCCAGCAGTTCCGGGACAGCTATAATCAGAGGGCCCCAGCATTTT.

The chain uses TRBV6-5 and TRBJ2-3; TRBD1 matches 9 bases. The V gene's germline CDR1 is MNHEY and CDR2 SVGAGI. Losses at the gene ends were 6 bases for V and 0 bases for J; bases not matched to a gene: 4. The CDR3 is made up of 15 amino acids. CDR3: CASSSQGASTDTQYF. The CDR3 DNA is TGTGCCAGCAGCTCACAGGGGGCTAGCACAGATACGCAGTATTTT.

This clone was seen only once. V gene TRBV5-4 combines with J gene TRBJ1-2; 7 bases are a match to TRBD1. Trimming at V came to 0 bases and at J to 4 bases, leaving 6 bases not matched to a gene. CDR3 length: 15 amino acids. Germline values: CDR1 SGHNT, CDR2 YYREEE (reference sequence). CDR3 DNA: TGTGCCAGCAGCTTGGAGGCAGGGGGAACCTATGGCTACACCTTC. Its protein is CASSLEAGGTYGYTF.

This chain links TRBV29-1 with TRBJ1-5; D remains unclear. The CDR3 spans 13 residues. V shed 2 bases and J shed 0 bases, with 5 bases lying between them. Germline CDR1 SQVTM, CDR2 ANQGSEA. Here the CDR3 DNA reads TGCAGCGTTGAATCAGATAGCAATCAGCCCCAGCATTTT. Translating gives CSVESDSNQPQHF.

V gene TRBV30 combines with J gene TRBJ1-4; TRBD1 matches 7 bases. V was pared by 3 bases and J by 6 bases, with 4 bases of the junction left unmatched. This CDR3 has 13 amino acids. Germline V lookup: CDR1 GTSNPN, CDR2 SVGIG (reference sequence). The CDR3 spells CAWSATGYEKLFF. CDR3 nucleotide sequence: TGTGCCTGGAGCGCGACAGGGTATGAAAAACTGTTTTTT. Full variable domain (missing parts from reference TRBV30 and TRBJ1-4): SQTIHQWPATLVQPVGSPLSLECTVEGTSNPNLYWYRQAAGRGLQLLFYSVGIGQISSEVPQNLSASRPQDRQFILSSKKLLLSDSGFYLCAWSATGYEKLFFGSGTQLSVL.

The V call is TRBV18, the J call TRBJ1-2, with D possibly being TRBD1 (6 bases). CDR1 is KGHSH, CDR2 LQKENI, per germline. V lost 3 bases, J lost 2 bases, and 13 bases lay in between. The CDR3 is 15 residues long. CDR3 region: CASSPDRSPNYGYTF. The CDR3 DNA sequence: TGTGCCAGCTCACCCGACAGGAGTCCAAACTATGGCTACACCTTC.

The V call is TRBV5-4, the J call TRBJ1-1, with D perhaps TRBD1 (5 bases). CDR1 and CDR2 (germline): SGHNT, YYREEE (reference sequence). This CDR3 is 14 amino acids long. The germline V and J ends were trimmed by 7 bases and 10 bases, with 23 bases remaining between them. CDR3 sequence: CASAPEILGRGAFF. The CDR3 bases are TGTGCCAGCGCGCCCGAAATTCTGGGGCGGGGAGCTTTCTTT. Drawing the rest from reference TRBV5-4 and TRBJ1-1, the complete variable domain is ETGVTQSPTHLIKTRGQQVTLRCSSQSGHNTVSWYQQALGQGPQFIFQYYREEENGRGNFPPRFSGLQFPNYSSELNVNALELDDSALYLCASAPEILGRGAFFGQGTRLTVV.

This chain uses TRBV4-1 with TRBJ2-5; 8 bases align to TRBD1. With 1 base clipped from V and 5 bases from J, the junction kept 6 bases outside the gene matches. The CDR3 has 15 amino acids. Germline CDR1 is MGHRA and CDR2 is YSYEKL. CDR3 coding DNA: TGCGCCAGCAGCCAAGGACAGGGGCCGGCGGAGACCCAGTACTTC. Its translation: CASSQGQGPAETQYF.

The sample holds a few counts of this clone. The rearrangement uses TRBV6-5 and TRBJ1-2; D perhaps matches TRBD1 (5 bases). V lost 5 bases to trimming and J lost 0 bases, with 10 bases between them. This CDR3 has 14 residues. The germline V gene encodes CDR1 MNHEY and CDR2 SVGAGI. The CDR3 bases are TGTGCCAGCAGTCCCCAGACAGCTAACTATGGCTACACCTTC. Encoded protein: CASSPQTANYGYTF.

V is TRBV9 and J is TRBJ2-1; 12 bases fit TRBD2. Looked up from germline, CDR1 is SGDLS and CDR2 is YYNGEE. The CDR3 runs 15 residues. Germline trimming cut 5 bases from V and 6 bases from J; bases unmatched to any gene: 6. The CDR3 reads CASSSASGRGNEQFF. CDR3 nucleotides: TGTGCCAGCAGTTCTGCTAGCGGGAGGGGCAATGAGCAGTTCTTC. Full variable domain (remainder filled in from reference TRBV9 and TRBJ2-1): DSGVTQTPKHLITATGQRVTLRCSPRSGDLSVYWYQQSLDQGLQFLIQYYNGEERAKGNILERFSAQQFPDLHSELNLSSLELGDSALYFCASSSASGRGNEQFFGPGTRLTVL.